This TCR beta chain was captured by sequencing in a study of cytomegalovirus exposure and HLA in healthy donors. The assay was immunoSEQ multiplex PCR, and TCRdb's table has in-frame clones only and misses some. The profile shows 95,000 to 150,000 clones, roughly 90% of them singletons. General study findings and limits: Through in vitro validation, three CMV-associated chains were shown to be specific for CMV antigens.

V gave up 5 bases and J gave up 6 bases; unmatched junction bases: 3. CDR1 and CDR2 (germline): SGHAT, FQNNGV. The CDR3 length is 13 residues. In the case of this clone: What it binds is not known.

Sequenced input: PBMCs. This sequence originates from a young woman in good health and CMV-seronegative. The J gene is TRBJ2-2, the V gene TRBV11-2, with 7 bases matching TRBD2. DNA of the CDR3: TGTGCCAGCAGCCCGACTAGCTCCGGGGAGCTGTTTTTT. Encoded protein: CASSPTSSGELFF.